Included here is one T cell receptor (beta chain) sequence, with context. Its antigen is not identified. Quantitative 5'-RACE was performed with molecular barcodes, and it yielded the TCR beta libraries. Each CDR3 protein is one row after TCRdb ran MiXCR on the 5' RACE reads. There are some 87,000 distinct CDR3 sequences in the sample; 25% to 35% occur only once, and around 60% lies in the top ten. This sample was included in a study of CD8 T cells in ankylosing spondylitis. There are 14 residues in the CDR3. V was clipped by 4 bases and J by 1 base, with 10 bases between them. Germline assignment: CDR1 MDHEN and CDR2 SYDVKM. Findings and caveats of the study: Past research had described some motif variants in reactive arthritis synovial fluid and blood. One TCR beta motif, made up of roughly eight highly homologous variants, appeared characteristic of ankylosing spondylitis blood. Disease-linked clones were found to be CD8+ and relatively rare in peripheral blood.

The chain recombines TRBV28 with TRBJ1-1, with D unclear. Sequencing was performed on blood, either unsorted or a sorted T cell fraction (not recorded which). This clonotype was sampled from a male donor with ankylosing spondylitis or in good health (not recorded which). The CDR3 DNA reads TGTGCCAGCAGTTCTCCAGGTGGGAACACTGAAGCTTTCTTT. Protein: CASSSPGGNTEAFF.